The present TCR beta chain was sequenced within a study of chemoradiotherapy in HPV16-positive cancers. Sequencing was performed with immunoSEQ multiplex PCR; in TCRdb, only in-frame clones are kept and a portion is missing. The sample has 580 or so clones, around nine tenths seen once; the top ten hold around 7.9%. From germline, CDR1 is SGHDT and CDR2 YYEEEE. V was cut by 2 bases and J by 5 bases, with 8 bases left in between. The CDR3 covers 12 residues. This clone was seen once. The chain employs TRBV5-6 and TRBJ2-7; unclear D gene. The sequenced sample was tumor tissue, obtained from a patient who underwent chemoradiotherapy. This TCR derives from a human donor with HPV-associated anogenital cancer. The CDR3 loop reads CASSFGGDEQYF. The CDR3 nucleotides are TGTGCCAGCAGCTTTGGTGGGGACGAGCAGTACTTC. The full variable domain, in which reference TRBV5-6 and TRBJ2-7 provide the parts outside the CDR3, is DAGVTQSPTHLIKTRGQQVTLRCSPKSGHDTVSWYQQALGQGPQFIFQYYEEEERQRGNFPDRFSGHQFPNYSSELNVNALLLGDSALYLCASSFGGDEQYFGPGTRLTVT.